This T cell receptor beta chain emerged from a study of blood T cell repertoires in COVID-19. Losses at the gene ends were 2 bases for V and 3 bases for J; bases not matched to a gene: 11. The CDR3 spans 17 residues. Germline V gives CDR1 SGHDN, CDR2 FVKESK. The data were produced by immunoSEQ multiplex PCR, yet TCRdb's version contains in-frame clones alone and is incomplete. The profile shows roughly 300,000 clones, about 87% of them singletons. The receptor was isolated from a woman aged 25 to 39 who had recovered from COVID-19. The sequencing sample was made of PBMCs or T cells enriched from blood (not recorded which). The chain employs TRBV14 and TRBJ2-5; 8 positions agree with TRBD2. The CDR3 region is CASSQPLAGILKETQYF. Written as DNA, the CDR3 is TGTGCCAGCAGCCAACCGTTAGCGGGGATCCTGAAAGAGACCCAGTACTTC.